The 21 T cell receptor delta chains presented below share a single source sample, sequenced in a study of delta chains in infants with herpesvirus infections (dated by TCRdb to 2021 to 2023). Library preparation employed RT-PCR. Sequencing was performed on an Illumina MiSeq. To generate TCR cDNA, RNA from PBMC was reverse transcribed using SuperScript II together with primers specific for the gamma chain and the delta chain. Identical DNA sequences were merged into single rows after TCRdb reprocessed the public reads with CATT. This sample has 500 to 650 delta-chain clones in its table, and approximately 38% of those were observed once. The ten top clones hold over 15% of the sample. Sample: peripheral blood, taken at time point 2 of longitudinal follow-up. The receptors were sampled from a human donor who was a Ugandan infant, either HIV-exposed or HIV-unexposed (not recorded which).

By share of the sample, this clone is large. The gene calls are TRDV1 and TRDJ1; 13 bases map to TRDD3. The CDR3 is made up of 19 amino acids. V lost 1 base and J lost 4; bases outside the gene matches: 12. Germline V gene sequence: CDR1 TSWWSYY, CDR2 QGS. This CDR3 is CALGERTYWGIRQGDKLIF. The CDR3 DNA is TGTGCTCTTGGGGAACGCACCTACTGGGGGATACGCCAGGGCGATAAACTCATCTTT.

By frequency in the sample, this clone is large. The CDR3 reads CALGEPRLRGGDSTLIF. The CDR3 coding sequence is TGTGCTCTTGGGGAACCACGGCTACGTGGGGGGGATAGTACACTCATCTTT. V usage is TRDV1 and J usage is TRDJ1, with 8 bases identical to TRDD3. V trimming: 1 base; J trimming: 10 bases; junction bases outside the gene matches: 17. CDR1 is TSWWSYY and CDR2 is QGS in the germline V gene. The CDR3 covers 17 residues.

Worth noting for this clone: Given a much more abundant clone one base away, this may be a read error. The same CDR3 arises from other DNA sequences in this sample as well. The CDR3 here is CALGERKFSYRRVGDRGNLPYTDKLIF. The CDR3 nucleotides are TGTGCTCTTGGGGAACGGAAATTTTCCTACAGAAGGGTGGGGGATCGAGGTAACCTCCCATACACCGATAAACTCATCTTT. The chain employs TRDV1 and TRDJ1; tentatively, D is TRDD3 (8 bases). The germline CDR1 and CDR2 sequences are TSWWSYY and QGS. Trimming shortened V by 1 base and J by 0 bases, and 45 bases separated the two germline ends. CDR3 size: 27 residues.

V is TRDV1 and J is TRDJ1; the match to TRDD3 covers 13 bases. The germline CDR1 and CDR2 sequences are TSWWSYY and QGS. V trimming: 0 bases; J trimming: 3 bases; junction bases outside the gene matches: 19. The CDR3 sequence is 22 residues long. CDR3 nucleotide sequence: TGTGCTCTTGGGGAACTTCCCCCTTCTTCGTACTGGGGGATACGCGGGTCCGATAAACTCATCTTT. Amino acid sequence: CALGELPPSSYWGIRGSDKLIF.

The chain combines TRDV1 with TRDJ1; 12 bases align to TRDD3. The germline V gene encodes CDR1 TSWWSYY and CDR2 QGS. Germline trimming cut 3 bases from V and 0 bases from J; bases unmatched to any gene: 32. The CDR3 has 26 residues. The CDR3 is CALGEPPFLRVIWGIRERLYTDKLIF. CDR3 coding DNA: TGTGCTCTTGGGGAGCCGCCCTTCCTACGAGTGATCTGGGGGATACGCGAGCGATTGTACACCGATAAACTCATCTTT.

This clone came up once. A far larger clone is one nucleotide away, so this likely arose from a read error. The V gene is TRAV38-2/DV8, the J gene TRDJ1, with 13 bases lining up with TRDD3. V trimming: 0 bases; J trimming: 0 bases; junction bases outside the gene matches: 29. CDR3 length equals 26 residues. The germline gives CDR1 TSESDYY, CDR2 QEAYKQQN. CDR3 nucleotide sequence: TGTGCTTATAGGAGCGCGTTGAGGGATCCGTACTGGGGGATACGCCCCACCTTGAAGTACACCGATAAACTCATCTTT. Its protein is CAYRSALRDPYWGIRPTLKYTDKLIF.

This clone rates as large. The chain couples TRDV1 to TRDJ1, with 7 bases aligning to TRDD2. The CDR3 has 25 residues. The V segment lost 4 bases and the J segment 0 bases; nucleotides outside the gene matches: 35. CDR1 TSWWSYY and CDR2 QGS come from the germline V gene. The CDR3 here is CALGGAAFLSISHHMRRKYTDKLIF. CDR3 DNA: TGTGCTCTTGGGGGTGCGGCCTTCCTGTCGATTAGCCACCACATGAGACGAAAGTACACCGATAAACTCATCTTT.

This clone qualifies as large. Other DNA sequences in this sample translate to the same CDR3. V gene TRDV1 combines with J gene TRDJ1, with D perhaps matching TRDD2 (5 bases). Between the trimmed V and J ends, which lost 2 bases and 3 bases, there was a span of 13 bases. The CDR3 runs to 15 residues. CDR1 is TSWWSYY and CDR2 is QGS in the germline V gene. CDR3 DNA sequence: TGTGCTCTTGGGGAATTGCTTCCCAACTCCGATAAACTCATCTTT. It translates to CALGELLPNSDKLIF.

On this clone itself: A much larger clone lies a single base off, so this may be a read error. The chain couples TRDV1 to TRDJ1; 11 nucleotides line up with TRDD3. Germline-derived CDR1 and CDR2 are TSWWSYY and QGS. CDR3 length: 19 residues. V lost 0 bases and J lost 3; bases outside the gene matches: 12. This chain's CDR3 is CALGELYVRLWGIPDKLIF. The CDR3 DNA follows: TGTGCTCTTGGGGAACTCTATGTTCGTCTCTGGGGGATACCCGATAAACTCATCTTT.

By share of the sample, this clone is medium-sized. This chain links TRDV1 with TRDJ1; no clear D gene. Germline CDR1 TSWWSYY, CDR2 QGS. V was clipped by 0 bases and J by 0 bases, with 8 bases between them. The CDR3 is made up of 15 amino acids. CDR3 nucleotide sequence: TGTGCTCTTGGGGAACTAAGGCCCTACACCGATAAACTCATCTTT. This gives the protein CALGELRPYTDKLIF.

On this clone: A clone one base away is much larger, so this may be a read error. J is TRDJ1 and V is TRDV1, with D maybe TRDD3 (6 bases). Germline lookup yields CDR1 TSWWSYY and CDR2 QGS. Trimming left V 0 bases short and J 4 bases short, with 18 bases between. There are 17 residues in the CDR3. In nucleotides, the CDR3 is TGTGCTCTTGGGGAACTAGCATTCCCTGGGGTGAGCGATAAACTCATCTTT. Its translation: CALGELAFPGVSDKLIF.

This clone was counted between two and nine times. The protein recorded in TCRdb matches a much larger clone and deviates from this DNA's translation at residue 16, suggesting a read error; the protein here is obtained by translating the DNA. The chain employs TRAV23/DV6 and TRDJ1; 8 bases are shared with TRDD3. This CDR3 contains 21 residues. Looked up from germline, CDR1 is NTAFDY and CDR2 is IRPDVSE (reference sequence). The V segment lost 0 bases and the J segment 1 base; nucleotides outside the gene matches: 23. Here the CDR3 DNA reads TGTGCAGCAAGCATTAGGTGCCTACCGCCCATAGACTGGGGGCCCACCGATAAACTCATCTTT. Amino acids: CAASIRCLPPIDWGPTDKLIF.

By sample share, this clone is large. The rearrangement joins TRDV1 to TRDJ1, with 7 bases that match TRDD2. The CDR3 loop spans 19 amino acids. Germline V gene data show CDR1 as TSWWSYY and CDR2 as QGS. J was trimmed by 4 bases and V by 4 bases; bases with no gene match: 21. The CDR3 DNA sequence: TGTGCTCTTGGGGCACTCGCCTTCCTCGGCCATCCGGGTATCGATAAACTCATCTTT. Translating gives CALGALAFLGHPGIDKLIF.

By sample fraction, this clone is medium-sized. The rearrangement uses TRDV1 and TRDJ1; 11 nucleotides align to TRDD3. J lost 3 bases, V lost 0 bases, and 6 bases had no gene match. Germline V CDR1 and CDR2: TSWWSYY, QGS. This CDR3 spans 17 amino acids. CDR3 amino acids: CALGELGYGGYADKLIF. For the CDR3, the DNA is TGTGCTCTTGGGGAACTAGGGTATGGGGGATACGCCGATAAACTCATCTTT.

By frequency in the sample, this clone is large. The chain joins TRDV1 to TRDJ1, with D possibly TRDD3 on 5 matching bases. The V end was cut by 1 base, the J end by 3 bases, with 18 bases between. Germline V gives CDR1 TSWWSYY, CDR2 QGS. The CDR3 is made up of 17 amino acids. In DNA, the CDR3 is TGTGCTCTTGGGGAACCGTGGGGTCAAGGCACGGCCGATAAACTCATCTTT. Its protein is CALGEPWGQGTADKLIF.

As for this clone: Germline is not matched at one junction end, which may reflect a read error. This same CDR3 is encoded by further DNA sequences in the sample. This chain links TRDV1 with TRDJ1; 8 bases map to TRDD3. The CDR3 length is 14 residues. The germline gives CDR1 TSWWSYY, CDR2 QGS. This CDR3 is CALGPNWGDSKLIF. CDR3 coding DNA: TGCGCTCTTGGACCCAACTGGGGGGATAGTAAACTCATCTTT.

This clone is labeled as large. This rearrangement joins TRDV2 to TRDJ2; 9 bases are a match to TRDD3. Germline CDR1 GEAIGNYY, CDR2 EKD. J lost 0 bases, V lost 0 bases, and 13 bases had no gene match. This CDR3 is 20 amino acids long. The chain's CDR3 is CACDTLLLGDPSSLTAQLFF. The CDR3 DNA follows: TGTGCCTGTGACACCCTCCTACTGGGGGACCCCTCCTCTTTGACAGCACAACTCTTCTTT.

This clone ranks as large. J is TRDJ1 and V is TRDV1; 10 nucleotides agree with TRDD3. Trimming cost V 2 bases and J 6 bases; bases outside gene matches: 18. The CDR3 length is 19 residues. The V gene's germline CDR1 is TSWWSYY and CDR2 QGS. This chain's CDR3 is CALGESSARLGDPDNKLIF. DNA of the CDR3: TGTGCTCTTGGGGAATCTTCTGCACGACTGGGGGATCCCGATAATAAACTCATCTTT.

On this clone: This may be a read error: a much more frequent sequence differs by one nucleotide. Within the sample, other DNA sequences also encode this same CDR3. The genes are TRDV1 and TRDJ1; 7 bases map to TRDD2. CDR1 and CDR2 from the germline V gene are TSWWSYY and QGS. The CDR3 has 19 residues. Here the CDR3 reads CALGDSFLRGWLYTDKLIF. The CDR3 DNA reads TGTGCGCTTGGGGACTCTTTCCTACGTGGGTGGCTTTACACCGATAAACTCATCTTT.

This clone is judged hyperexpanded. This chain uses TRDV2 with TRDJ3; 10 bases align to TRDD3. CDR3 size: 17 residues. CDR1 is GEAIGNYY and CDR2 is EKD in the germline V gene. The V segment lost 3 bases and the J segment 4 bases; nucleotides outside the gene matches: 5. The CDR3 DNA sequence: TGTGCCTGTGACTTACTGGGGGATTTTTGGGACACCCGACAGATGTTTTTC. Its protein is CACDLLGDFWDTRQMFF.

The V call is TRDV1, the J call TRDJ1; the match to TRDD3 covers 11 bases. CDR1 TSWWSYY and CDR2 QGS come from the germline V gene. The V gene end was trimmed by 0 bases and the J gene end by 0 bases; junction bases not matched to a gene: 18. This CDR3 is built from 22 residues. The CDR3 spells CALGELIPLLPGGYPYTDKLIF. The CDR3, as DNA: TGTGCTCTTGGGGAACTAATCCCCCTTCTACCTGGGGGATACCCTTACACCGATAAACTCATCTTT.